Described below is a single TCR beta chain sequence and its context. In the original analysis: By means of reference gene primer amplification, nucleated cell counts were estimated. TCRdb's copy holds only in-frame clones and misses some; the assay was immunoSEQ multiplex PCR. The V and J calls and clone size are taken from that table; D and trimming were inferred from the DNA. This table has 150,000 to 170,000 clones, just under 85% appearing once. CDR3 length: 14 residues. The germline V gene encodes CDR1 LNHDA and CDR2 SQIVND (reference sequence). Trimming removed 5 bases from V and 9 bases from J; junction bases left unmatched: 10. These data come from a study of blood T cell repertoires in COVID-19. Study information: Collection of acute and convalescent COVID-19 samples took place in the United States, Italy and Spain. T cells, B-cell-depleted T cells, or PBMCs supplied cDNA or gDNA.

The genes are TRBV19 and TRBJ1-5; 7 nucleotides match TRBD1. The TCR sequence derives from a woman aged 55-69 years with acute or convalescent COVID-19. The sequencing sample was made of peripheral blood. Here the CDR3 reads CASSVDREQGPQHF. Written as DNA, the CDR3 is TGTGCCAGTAGTGTTGACAGGGAGCAGGGGCCCCAGCATTTT.